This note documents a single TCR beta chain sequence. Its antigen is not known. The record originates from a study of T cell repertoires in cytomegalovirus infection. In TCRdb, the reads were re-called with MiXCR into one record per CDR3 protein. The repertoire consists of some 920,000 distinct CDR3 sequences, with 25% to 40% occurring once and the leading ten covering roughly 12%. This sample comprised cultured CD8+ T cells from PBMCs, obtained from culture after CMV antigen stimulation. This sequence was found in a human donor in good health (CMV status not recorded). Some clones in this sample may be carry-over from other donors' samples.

The CDR3 DNA is TGTGCCAGCAGCCCAGAAAGCGGGACCAACACCGGGGAGCTGTTTTTT. Its translation: CASSPESGTNTGELFF. The rearrangement joins TRBV7-9 to TRBJ2-2; TRBD2 aligns across 7 bases. V trimming: 5 bases; J trimming: 2 bases; junction bases outside the gene matches: 8. Germline V lookup: CDR1 SEHNR, CDR2 FQNEAQ (reference sequence). This CDR3 region has 16 residues.